These 32 T cell receptor beta chains originate from one sample sequenced in a study of T cell responses to AZD1222 COVID-19 vaccine. Clones were sequenced by immunoSEQ multiplex PCR, and TCRdb holds only the in-frame ones, with some missing. The sample has approximately 120,000 clones, roughly 87% seen once; the top ten hold 9.5% to 15%. The source material was peripheral blood, sampled on day 0 of MenACWY control vaccination. Receptors were obtained from an adult in good health.

This chain links TRBV30 with TRBJ1-2; possible D gene TRBD1, 5 bases. Germline CDR1 reads GTSNPN; CDR2 reads SVGIG (reference sequence). V was trimmed by 2 bases and J by 9 bases, leaving 13 bases between them. This CDR3 is built from 12 residues. CDR3 DNA: TGTGCCTGGAGTACAGGCCCCTGGAGCTACACCTTC. Protein product: CAWSTGPWSYTF.

The genes are TRBV7-6 and TRBJ1-4, with TRBD1 as a possible D gene (5 bases). Trimming took 0 bases from V and 4 from J, leaving 9 bases between them. This CDR3 is 15 amino acids long. Germline V gene lookup returns CDR1 SGHVS and CDR2 FNYEAQ. CDR3 amino acids: CASSLATGDNEKLFF. DNA of the CDR3: TGTGCCAGCAGCTTAGCAACAGGCGATAATGAAAAACTGTTTTTT.

The V gene is TRBV28, the J gene TRBJ2-3; TRBD2 matches at 7 bases. Trimming at V came to 6 bases and at J to 1 base, leaving 10 bases not matched to a gene. The V gene's germline CDR1 is MDHEN and CDR2 SYDVKM. The CDR3 extends over 16 amino acids. CDR3 bases: TGTGCCAGCAGGTTAAGGGACTATGGAGGCACAGATACGCAGTATTTT. Its protein is CASRLRDYGGTDTQYF.

This rearrangement joins TRBV6-9 to TRBJ2-7; 8 bases agree with TRBD1. Germline assignment: CDR1 MNHGY and CDR2 SVAAGI. V was clipped by 6 bases and J by 9 bases; unmatched bases: 7. There are 12 residues in the CDR3. The CDR3: CASSQQGGGQYF. The CDR3 DNA follows: TGTGCCAGCAGCCAACAGGGGGGCGGGCAGTACTTC.

The CDR3 DNA is TGTGCCAGCAGCCGGGACAGGTCTAACGAGCAGTACTTC. Translated: CASSRDRSNEQYF. The V and J genes are TRBV5-8 and TRBJ2-7; 8 bases map to TRBD1. The CDR3 extends over 13 amino acids. Germline CDR1 is SGHTS and CDR2 is YDEGEE. Trimming took 4 bases from V and 5 from J; bases not matched to a gene: 5.

The chain employs TRBV7-9 and TRBJ2-7; D may be TRBD2 (6 bases). This CDR3 is 14 amino acids long. From germline, CDR1 is SEHNR and CDR2 FQNEAQ (reference sequence). Trimming removed 1 base from V and 7 bases from J, with 14 bases in between. In DNA, the CDR3 is TGTGCCAGCAGCTTAGGTCAGGGAGGTAATGAGCAGTACTTC. Translating gives CASSLGQGGNEQYF.

The chain joins TRBV4-2 to TRBJ1-1; D possibly corresponds to TRBD1 (5 bases). Germline CDR1 and CDR2: LGHNA and YNFKEQ. With 0 bases removed from V and 10 bases from J, the gap between germline ends came to 18 bases. The CDR3 has 15 amino acids. The CDR3, as DNA: TGTGCCAGCAGCCAAGAAGGGGAAGGCAGTCTCGGAGCTTTCTTT. It is translated as CASSQEGEGSLGAFF.

The chain uses TRBV7-2 and TRBJ2-5; tentative D call: TRBD2 (6 bases). V gave up 5 bases and J gave up 5 bases, with 18 bases separating them. This CDR3 spans 15 amino acids. CDR1 SGHTA and CDR2 FQGNSA come from the germline V gene. The CDR3 DNA follows: TGTGCCAGCAGCCCGATGGGCGGGGCCACCGAGACCCAGTACTTC. Encoded protein: CASSPMGGATETQYF.

This chain joins TRBV5-1 and TRBJ2-1; TRBD1 or TRBD2 may be the D gene (5 bases each). V was cut by 0 bases and J by 7 bases, with 14 bases left in between. This CDR3 is 15 amino acids long. CDR1 and CDR2 from the germline V gene are SGHRS and YFSETQ. CDR3 region: CASSLGGPRGNEQFF. Here the CDR3 DNA reads TGCGCCAGCAGCTTGGGGGGACCCAGAGGGAATGAGCAGTTCTTC. Supplemented by reference TRBV5-1 and TRBJ2-1, the full variable domain reads KAGVTQTPRYLIKTRGQQVTLSCSPISGHRSVSWYQQTPGQGLQFLFEYFSETQRNKGNFPGRFSGRQFSNSRSEMNVSTLELGDSALYLCASSLGGPRGNEQFFGPGTRLTVL.

This chain joins TRBV7-9 and TRBJ1-1; no definite D call. The germline V gene encodes CDR1 SEHNR and CDR2 FQNEAQ (reference sequence). This CDR3 contains 13 residues. Trimming shortened V by 5 bases and J by 1 base, and 8 bases separated the two germline ends. CDR3 residues: CASSPLANTEAFF. CDR3 DNA: TGTGCCAGCAGCCCCTTGGCGAACACTGAAGCTTTCTTT.

The chain links TRBV28 to TRBJ2-2; D unresolved. Germline V gene sequence: CDR1 MDHEN, CDR2 SYDVKM. Deletions cut 7 bases from V and 5 bases from J, with 11 bases between. The CDR3 totals 13 residues. CDR3 loop: CASTLESTGELFF. In DNA form, the CDR3 reads TGTGCCAGCACTTTGGAGAGTACCGGGGAGCTGTTTTTT.

The sample holds one count of this clone. J is TRBJ1-4 and V is TRBV7-2; no clear D gene. Trimming removed 5 bases from V and 5 bases from J, with 15 bases in between. Germline CDR1 and CDR2: SGHTA and FQGNSA. This CDR3 spans 15 amino acids. This CDR3 reads CASSPRLGLNEKLFF. DNA for the CDR3: TGTGCCAGCAGCCCCCGATTGGGTCTGAATGAAAAACTGTTTTTT.

The chain combines TRBV30 with TRBJ2-7; 8 bases match TRBD1. Trimming at V came to 3 bases and at J to 6 bases, leaving 4 bases not matched to a gene. This CDR3 has 12 residues. From germline, CDR1 is GTSNPN and CDR2 SVGIG (reference sequence). CDR3 DNA sequence: TGTGCCTGGAGAAAGGGGACAGGCGAGCAGTACTTC. As protein: CAWRKGTGEQYF. The full variable domain, rest sourced from reference TRBV30 and TRBJ2-7, is SQTIHQWPATLVQPVGSPLSLECTVEGTSNPNLYWYRQAAGRGLQLLFYSVGIGQISSEVPQNLSASRPQDRQFILSSKKLLLSDSGFYLCAWRKGTGEQYFGPGTRLTVT.

V is TRBV20-1 and J is TRBJ2-2; D possibly matches TRBD1 or TRBD2 (6 bases each). Germline V gene lookup returns CDR1 DFQATT and CDR2 SNEGSKA (reference sequence). The CDR3 covers 14 residues. V lost 3 bases to trimming and J lost 4 bases, with 12 bases between them. CDR3 loop: CSASWGAGTGELFF. In DNA, the CDR3 is TGCAGTGCTAGTTGGGGGGCCGGCACCGGGGAGCTGTTTTTT.

V is TRBV27 and J is TRBJ2-2; 7 bases fit TRBD1. This CDR3 comprises 14 residues. Germline-derived CDR1 and CDR2 are MNHEY and SMNVEV (reference sequence). J was trimmed by 5 bases and V by 5 bases; bases with no gene match: 5. The CDR3 here is CASSIYRGTGELFF. CDR3 bases: TGTGCCAGCAGTATCTACAGGGGAACCGGGGAGCTGTTTTTT.

The chain combines TRBV7-2 with TRBJ2-3; tentatively, D is TRBD2 (6 bases). Trimming pared 5 bases from V and 1 base from J, leaving 13 bases between. The CDR3 covers 15 residues. Germline CDR1 is SGHTA and CDR2 is FQGNSA. In DNA form, the CDR3 reads TGTGCCAGCAGCACACAAACGGGGGGCACAGATACGCAGTATTTT. Amino acids: CASSTQTGGTDTQYF.

The chain joins TRBV5-1 to TRBJ2-7; TRBD2 is a possible D gene (5 bases). Germline CDR1 and CDR2: SGHRS and YFSETQ. The CDR3 contains 12 residues. V was pared by 6 bases and J by 0 bases, with 7 bases between. CDR3 DNA sequence: TGCGCCAGCACGGGGAACTCCTACGAGCAGTACTTC. The encoded protein is CASTGNSYEQYF.

The chain recombines TRBV3-1 (or the pseudogene TRBV3-2) with TRBJ2-2, with D perhaps matching TRBD1 (6 bases). Trimming took 1 base from V and 7 from J, leaving 10 bases between them. This CDR3 contains 14 residues. The germline gives CDR1 LGHDT, CDR2 YNNKEL (reference sequence). The CDR3 loop is CASSQGGGSGELFF. The CDR3 nucleotides are TGTGCCAGCAGCCAAGGAGGGGGAAGCGGGGAGCTGTTTTTT.

The chain joins TRBV19 to TRBJ1-5; no definite D call. CDR3 length: 15 residues. V was pared by 4 bases and J by 3 bases, with 13 bases between. The germline gives CDR1 LNHDA, CDR2 SQIVND (reference sequence). The CDR3 region has the DNA TGTGCCAGTAGTACGGGGAGAACGGCCAATCAGCCCCAGCATTTT. Translation: CASSTGRTANQPQHF.

In nucleotides, the CDR3 is TGTGCCTGGAGTGTACATGAGGTTAGCTATGGCTACACCTTC. Amino acids: CAWSVHEVSYGYTF. This rearrangement joins TRBV30 to TRBJ1-2; no definite D call. This CDR3 contains 14 residues. V dropped 0 bases and J dropped 4 bases, with 12 bases sitting between them. CDR1 and CDR2 from the germline V gene are GTSNPN and SVGIG (reference sequence).

The chain joins TRBV7-2 to TRBJ1-6, with D perhaps matching TRBD1 (5 bases). Germline CDR1 SGHTA, CDR2 FQGNSA. V dropped 2 bases and J dropped 10 bases, with 18 bases sitting between them. The length of the CDR3 is 16 residues. The CDR3 bases are TGTGCCAGCAGCTTAAGGGGCAGCCCCGTCAGCTCACCCCTCCACTTT. This codes for CASSLRGSPVSSPLHF.

V and J are TRBV5-4 and TRBJ2-5; 7 bases are a match to TRBD2. The V and J ends lost 3 bases and 1 base, in that order; junction bases with no gene match: 3. The CDR3 is made up of 14 amino acids. Germline V gene sequence: CDR1 SGHNT, CDR2 YYREEE (reference sequence). CDR3 in DNA: TGTGCCAGCAGCTGGACTAGGACCCAAGAGACCCAGTACTTC. Protein product: CASSWTRTQETQYF.

The V call is TRBV6-2 or TRBV6-3, the J call TRBJ2-7; 7 nucleotides line up with TRBD1. Germline V CDR1 and CDR2: MNHEY, SVGEGT. CDR3 length: 15 amino acids. Losses at the gene ends were 4 bases for V and 2 bases for J; bases not matched to a gene: 8. The CDR3 reads CASSLTGVSTYEQYF. The CDR3 DNA sequence: TGTGCCAGCAGTTTAACAGGGGTCTCCACCTACGAGCAGTACTTC.

This rearrangement joins TRBV11-2 to TRBJ1-1; 7 nucleotides line up with TRBD1. The CDR3 has 14 residues. Germline assignment: CDR1 SGHAT and CDR2 FQNNGV. The V and J ends lost 5 bases and 3 bases, in that order; junction bases with no gene match: 6. The CDR3 DNA reads as TGTGCCAGCAGCGAACAGGGGACGGACACTGAAGCTTTCTTT. Residues: CASSEQGTDTEAFF.

This chain uses TRBV27 with TRBJ1-3; D is unclear. Germline-derived CDR1 and CDR2 are MNHEY and SMNVEV (reference sequence). The ends were cut back, 5 bases at V and 0 bases at J, with 20 bases in the middle. The CDR3 length is 18 residues. The CDR3 DNA sequence: TGTGCCAGCAGTCAACAAGGGCCCCCCTCATTCTCTGGAAACACCATATATTTT. This gives the protein CASSQQGPPSFSGNTIYF.

V gene TRBV11-2 combines with J gene TRBJ2-1; D possibly corresponds to TRBD2 (5 bases). Germline CDR1 is SGHAT and CDR2 is FQNNGV. Trimming removed 1 base at V and 0 bases at J, with 10 bases between. This CDR3 has 16 residues. CDR3 DNA sequence: TGTGCCAGCAGCTTAGGGCTAGCTGCCTCCTACAATGAGCAGTTCTTC. Amino acid sequence: CASSLGLAASYNEQFF.

V gene TRBV25-1 combines with J gene TRBJ1-3; D gene ambiguous. V was cut by 3 bases and J by 2 bases, with 8 bases left in between. The germline V gene encodes CDR1 MGHDK and CDR2 SYGVNS. This CDR3 is built from 14 residues. The chain's CDR3 is CASSDLAAGNTIYF. DNA of the CDR3: TGTGCCAGCAGTGACTTGGCCGCTGGAAACACCATATATTTT.

V usage is TRBV5-1 and J usage is TRBJ1-4, with TRBD1 as a possible D gene (6 bases). The CDR3 contains 16 residues. Germline-derived CDR1 and CDR2 are SGHRS and YFSETQ. Trimming removed 0 bases at V and 7 bases at J, with 16 bases between. The CDR3 here is CASSLDGLGATEKLFF. In nucleotides, the CDR3 is TGCGCCAGCAGCTTGGATGGGTTGGGGGCGACTGAAAAACTGTTTTTT.

In this sample, this clone turned up once. The chain combines TRBV4-1 with TRBJ1-5, with no clear D. The CDR3 length is 13 residues. Germline CDR1 and CDR2: MGHRA and YSYEKL. Trimming removed 3 bases at V and 6 bases at J, with 9 bases between. CDR3 coding DNA: TGCGCCAGCAGCCAGGGATGGAGTCAGCCCCAGCATTTT. It translates to CASSQGWSQPQHF.

The rearrangement joins TRBV19 to TRBJ1-1; 8 bases are a match to TRBD1. With V trimmed by 4 bases and J by 5 bases, 3 bases remained unmatched. CDR3 length: 13 amino acids. Germline CDR1 LNHDA, CDR2 SQIVND (reference sequence). The chain's CDR3 is CASSNRQGTEAFF. The CDR3 DNA is TGTGCCAGTAGTAATAGACAGGGGACTGAAGCTTTCTTT.

The V gene is TRBV4-1, the J gene TRBJ2-7; D may be TRBD1 (5 bases). CDR3 length: 14 residues. Per the germline V gene, CDR1 is MGHRA and CDR2 is YSYEKL. Trimming stripped 1 base from V and 9 bases from J, with 16 bases between. CDR3 coding DNA: TGCGCCAGCAGCCAAGTCACTCCCCAGGGCGTGCAGTACTTC. Protein: CASSQVTPQGVQYF.

Only a few counts were recorded for this clone. The rearrangement joins TRBV9 to TRBJ2-2; 10 bases line up with TRBD1. Germline assignment: CDR1 SGDLS and CDR2 YYNGEE. The CDR3 spans 17 residues. The J segment lost 7 bases and the V segment lost 4 bases, leaving 13 bases of the junction unmatched. The CDR3 bases are TGTGCCAGCAGCACCCGGGGGGGACAGGGGCCCGGCGGGGAGCTGTTTTTT. Amino acid sequence: CASSTRGGQGPGGELFF. Complete variable domain (other parts from reference TRBV9 and TRBJ2-2): DSGVTQTPKHLITATGQRVTLRCSPRSGDLSVYWYQQSLDQGLQFLIQYYNGEERAKGNILERFSAQQFPDLHSELNLSSLELGDSALYFCASSTRGGQGPGGELFFGEGSRLTVL.